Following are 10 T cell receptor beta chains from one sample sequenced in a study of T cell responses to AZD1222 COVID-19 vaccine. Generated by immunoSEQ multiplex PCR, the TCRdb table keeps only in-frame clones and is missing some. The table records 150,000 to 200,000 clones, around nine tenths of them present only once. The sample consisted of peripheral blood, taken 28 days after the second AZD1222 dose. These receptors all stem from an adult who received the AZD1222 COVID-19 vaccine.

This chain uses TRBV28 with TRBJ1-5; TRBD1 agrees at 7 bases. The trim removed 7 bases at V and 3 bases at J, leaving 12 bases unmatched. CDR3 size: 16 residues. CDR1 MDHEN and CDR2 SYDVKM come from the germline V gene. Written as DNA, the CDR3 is TGTGCCAGCACCGATAATCCTACAGGGGACAATCAGCCCCAGCATTTT. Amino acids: CASTDNPTGDNQPQHF.

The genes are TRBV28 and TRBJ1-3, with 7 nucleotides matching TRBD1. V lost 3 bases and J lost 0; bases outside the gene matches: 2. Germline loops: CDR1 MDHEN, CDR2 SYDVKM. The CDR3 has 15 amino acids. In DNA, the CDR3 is TGTGCCAGCAGTTTTGGGACAGCCTCTGGAAACACCATATATTTT. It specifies CASSFGTASGNTIYF.

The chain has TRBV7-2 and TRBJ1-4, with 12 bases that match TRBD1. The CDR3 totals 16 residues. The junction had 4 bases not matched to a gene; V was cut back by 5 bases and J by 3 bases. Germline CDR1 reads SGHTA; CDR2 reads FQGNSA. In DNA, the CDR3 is TGTGCCAGCAGCAGGGGACAGGGGGCAGCTAATGAAAAACTGTTTTTT. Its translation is CASSRGQGAANEKLFF.

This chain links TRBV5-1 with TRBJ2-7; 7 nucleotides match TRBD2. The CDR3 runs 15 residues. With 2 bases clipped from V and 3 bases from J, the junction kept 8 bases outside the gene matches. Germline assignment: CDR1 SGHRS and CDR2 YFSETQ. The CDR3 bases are TGCGCCAGCAGCTTTCAGGCTAGCGGAGTCTACGAGCAGTACTTC. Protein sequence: CASSFQASGVYEQYF.

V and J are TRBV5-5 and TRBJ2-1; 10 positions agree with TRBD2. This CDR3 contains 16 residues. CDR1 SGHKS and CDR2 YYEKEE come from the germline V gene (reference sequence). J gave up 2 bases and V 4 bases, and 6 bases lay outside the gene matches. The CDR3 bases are TGTGCCAGCAGCGATCTACTAGCGGGGCCCTACAATGAGCAGTTCTTC. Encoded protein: CASSDLLAGPYNEQFF.

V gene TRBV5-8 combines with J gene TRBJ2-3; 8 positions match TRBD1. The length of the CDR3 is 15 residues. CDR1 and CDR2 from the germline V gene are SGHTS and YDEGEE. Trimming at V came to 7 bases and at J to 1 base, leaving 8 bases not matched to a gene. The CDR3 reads CASDKDRGGTDTQYF. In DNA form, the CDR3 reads TGTGCCAGCGACAAAGACAGGGGCGGCACAGATACGCAGTATTTT. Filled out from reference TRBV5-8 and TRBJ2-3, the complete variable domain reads EAGVTQSPTHLIKTRGQQATLRCSPISGHTSVYWYQQALGLGLQFLLWYDEGEERNRGNFPPRFSGRQFPNYSSELNVNALELEDSALYLCASDKDRGGTDTQYFGPGTRLTVL.

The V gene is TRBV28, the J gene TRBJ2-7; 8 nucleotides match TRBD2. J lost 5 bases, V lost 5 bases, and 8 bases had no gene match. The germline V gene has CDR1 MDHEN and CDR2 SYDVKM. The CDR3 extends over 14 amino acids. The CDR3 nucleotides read TGTGCCAGCAGTACCCGTGGTAGCGGGAACGAGCAGTACTTC. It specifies CASSTRGSGNEQYF. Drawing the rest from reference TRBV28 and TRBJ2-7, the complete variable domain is DVKVTQSSRYLVKRTGEKVFLECVQDMDHENMFWYRQDPGLGLRLIYFSYDVKMKEKGDIPEGYSVSREKKERFSLILESASTNQTSMYLCASSTRGSGNEQYFGPGTRLTVT.

The CDR3 coding sequence is TGCAGCGTTGTGAGGGGCCTTGACTACGAGCAGTACTTC. It specifies CSVVRGLDYEQYF. The chain links TRBV29-1 to TRBJ2-7; D is possibly TRBD1 or TRBD2 (5 bases each). V lost 4 bases, J lost 3 bases, and 13 bases lay in between. This CDR3 comprises 13 residues. The germline V gene encodes CDR1 SQVTM and CDR2 ANQGSEA.

CDR3 DNA: TGTGCCAGTAGTATAGGAGGGCCTGGGGCCAACGTCCTGACTTTC. This codes for CASSIGGPGANVLTF. The V and J genes are TRBV19 and TRBJ2-6, with D possibly matching TRBD2 (5 bases). The V end lost 1 base, the J end lost 2 bases, and 6 bases lay between the germline ends. Germline CDR1 and CDR2: LNHDA and SQIVND (reference sequence). This CDR3 region has 15 residues.

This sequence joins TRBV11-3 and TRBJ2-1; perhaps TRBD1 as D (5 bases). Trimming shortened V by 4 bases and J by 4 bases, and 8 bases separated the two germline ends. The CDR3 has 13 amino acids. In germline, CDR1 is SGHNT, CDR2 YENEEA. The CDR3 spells CASSSTGYNEQFF. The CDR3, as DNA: TGTGCCAGCAGCTCTACAGGATACAATGAGCAGTTCTTC.